The clone carrying this TCR beta chain was observed a few times. No antigen is known for it. Arm-PCR of CDR3 regions and iRepertoire HTBI primers were the basis on which TCR beta libraries were built. TCRdb called the multiplex PCR reads again in MiXCR, with one record for every CDR3 protein. The sample includes over 500,000 distinct CDR3 sequences, 15% to 20% of them seen just once. CDR1 and CDR2 from the germline V gene are SQVTM and ANQGSEA. V shed 5 bases and J shed 4 bases, with 12 bases lying between them. The CDR3 has 12 amino acids. Documented time point: newly diagnosed GD, antithyroid drugs for less than 3 months. Extracted RNA from PBMCs served as the source of the TCR library. The sample is drawn from a study of regulatory T cells in long-lasting Graves disease. Study results and limitations: Newly diagnosed disease favored TRBV20-1 and TRBJ2-1 over persistent disease.

These records were also assigned to another study, of T cells in Graves' hyperthyroidism and ophthalmopathy. Per that paper: A set of HTBI primers served as the primers for a first-round RT-PCR of the TCR CDR3. The model predicted ophthalmopathy a median 6.5 months before onset.

This chain connects TRBV29-1 to TRBJ2-7; D is uncertain. The sequence derives from a man between 18 and 35 years old with Graves disease. This specimen was peripheral blood mononuclear cells (PBMCs), taken at new diagnosis, from a patient treated with antithyroid drugs. CDR3 coding DNA: TGCAGCGTTAGGGCCCGGCTTTACGAGCAGTACTTC. Translation gives CSVRARLYEQYF.